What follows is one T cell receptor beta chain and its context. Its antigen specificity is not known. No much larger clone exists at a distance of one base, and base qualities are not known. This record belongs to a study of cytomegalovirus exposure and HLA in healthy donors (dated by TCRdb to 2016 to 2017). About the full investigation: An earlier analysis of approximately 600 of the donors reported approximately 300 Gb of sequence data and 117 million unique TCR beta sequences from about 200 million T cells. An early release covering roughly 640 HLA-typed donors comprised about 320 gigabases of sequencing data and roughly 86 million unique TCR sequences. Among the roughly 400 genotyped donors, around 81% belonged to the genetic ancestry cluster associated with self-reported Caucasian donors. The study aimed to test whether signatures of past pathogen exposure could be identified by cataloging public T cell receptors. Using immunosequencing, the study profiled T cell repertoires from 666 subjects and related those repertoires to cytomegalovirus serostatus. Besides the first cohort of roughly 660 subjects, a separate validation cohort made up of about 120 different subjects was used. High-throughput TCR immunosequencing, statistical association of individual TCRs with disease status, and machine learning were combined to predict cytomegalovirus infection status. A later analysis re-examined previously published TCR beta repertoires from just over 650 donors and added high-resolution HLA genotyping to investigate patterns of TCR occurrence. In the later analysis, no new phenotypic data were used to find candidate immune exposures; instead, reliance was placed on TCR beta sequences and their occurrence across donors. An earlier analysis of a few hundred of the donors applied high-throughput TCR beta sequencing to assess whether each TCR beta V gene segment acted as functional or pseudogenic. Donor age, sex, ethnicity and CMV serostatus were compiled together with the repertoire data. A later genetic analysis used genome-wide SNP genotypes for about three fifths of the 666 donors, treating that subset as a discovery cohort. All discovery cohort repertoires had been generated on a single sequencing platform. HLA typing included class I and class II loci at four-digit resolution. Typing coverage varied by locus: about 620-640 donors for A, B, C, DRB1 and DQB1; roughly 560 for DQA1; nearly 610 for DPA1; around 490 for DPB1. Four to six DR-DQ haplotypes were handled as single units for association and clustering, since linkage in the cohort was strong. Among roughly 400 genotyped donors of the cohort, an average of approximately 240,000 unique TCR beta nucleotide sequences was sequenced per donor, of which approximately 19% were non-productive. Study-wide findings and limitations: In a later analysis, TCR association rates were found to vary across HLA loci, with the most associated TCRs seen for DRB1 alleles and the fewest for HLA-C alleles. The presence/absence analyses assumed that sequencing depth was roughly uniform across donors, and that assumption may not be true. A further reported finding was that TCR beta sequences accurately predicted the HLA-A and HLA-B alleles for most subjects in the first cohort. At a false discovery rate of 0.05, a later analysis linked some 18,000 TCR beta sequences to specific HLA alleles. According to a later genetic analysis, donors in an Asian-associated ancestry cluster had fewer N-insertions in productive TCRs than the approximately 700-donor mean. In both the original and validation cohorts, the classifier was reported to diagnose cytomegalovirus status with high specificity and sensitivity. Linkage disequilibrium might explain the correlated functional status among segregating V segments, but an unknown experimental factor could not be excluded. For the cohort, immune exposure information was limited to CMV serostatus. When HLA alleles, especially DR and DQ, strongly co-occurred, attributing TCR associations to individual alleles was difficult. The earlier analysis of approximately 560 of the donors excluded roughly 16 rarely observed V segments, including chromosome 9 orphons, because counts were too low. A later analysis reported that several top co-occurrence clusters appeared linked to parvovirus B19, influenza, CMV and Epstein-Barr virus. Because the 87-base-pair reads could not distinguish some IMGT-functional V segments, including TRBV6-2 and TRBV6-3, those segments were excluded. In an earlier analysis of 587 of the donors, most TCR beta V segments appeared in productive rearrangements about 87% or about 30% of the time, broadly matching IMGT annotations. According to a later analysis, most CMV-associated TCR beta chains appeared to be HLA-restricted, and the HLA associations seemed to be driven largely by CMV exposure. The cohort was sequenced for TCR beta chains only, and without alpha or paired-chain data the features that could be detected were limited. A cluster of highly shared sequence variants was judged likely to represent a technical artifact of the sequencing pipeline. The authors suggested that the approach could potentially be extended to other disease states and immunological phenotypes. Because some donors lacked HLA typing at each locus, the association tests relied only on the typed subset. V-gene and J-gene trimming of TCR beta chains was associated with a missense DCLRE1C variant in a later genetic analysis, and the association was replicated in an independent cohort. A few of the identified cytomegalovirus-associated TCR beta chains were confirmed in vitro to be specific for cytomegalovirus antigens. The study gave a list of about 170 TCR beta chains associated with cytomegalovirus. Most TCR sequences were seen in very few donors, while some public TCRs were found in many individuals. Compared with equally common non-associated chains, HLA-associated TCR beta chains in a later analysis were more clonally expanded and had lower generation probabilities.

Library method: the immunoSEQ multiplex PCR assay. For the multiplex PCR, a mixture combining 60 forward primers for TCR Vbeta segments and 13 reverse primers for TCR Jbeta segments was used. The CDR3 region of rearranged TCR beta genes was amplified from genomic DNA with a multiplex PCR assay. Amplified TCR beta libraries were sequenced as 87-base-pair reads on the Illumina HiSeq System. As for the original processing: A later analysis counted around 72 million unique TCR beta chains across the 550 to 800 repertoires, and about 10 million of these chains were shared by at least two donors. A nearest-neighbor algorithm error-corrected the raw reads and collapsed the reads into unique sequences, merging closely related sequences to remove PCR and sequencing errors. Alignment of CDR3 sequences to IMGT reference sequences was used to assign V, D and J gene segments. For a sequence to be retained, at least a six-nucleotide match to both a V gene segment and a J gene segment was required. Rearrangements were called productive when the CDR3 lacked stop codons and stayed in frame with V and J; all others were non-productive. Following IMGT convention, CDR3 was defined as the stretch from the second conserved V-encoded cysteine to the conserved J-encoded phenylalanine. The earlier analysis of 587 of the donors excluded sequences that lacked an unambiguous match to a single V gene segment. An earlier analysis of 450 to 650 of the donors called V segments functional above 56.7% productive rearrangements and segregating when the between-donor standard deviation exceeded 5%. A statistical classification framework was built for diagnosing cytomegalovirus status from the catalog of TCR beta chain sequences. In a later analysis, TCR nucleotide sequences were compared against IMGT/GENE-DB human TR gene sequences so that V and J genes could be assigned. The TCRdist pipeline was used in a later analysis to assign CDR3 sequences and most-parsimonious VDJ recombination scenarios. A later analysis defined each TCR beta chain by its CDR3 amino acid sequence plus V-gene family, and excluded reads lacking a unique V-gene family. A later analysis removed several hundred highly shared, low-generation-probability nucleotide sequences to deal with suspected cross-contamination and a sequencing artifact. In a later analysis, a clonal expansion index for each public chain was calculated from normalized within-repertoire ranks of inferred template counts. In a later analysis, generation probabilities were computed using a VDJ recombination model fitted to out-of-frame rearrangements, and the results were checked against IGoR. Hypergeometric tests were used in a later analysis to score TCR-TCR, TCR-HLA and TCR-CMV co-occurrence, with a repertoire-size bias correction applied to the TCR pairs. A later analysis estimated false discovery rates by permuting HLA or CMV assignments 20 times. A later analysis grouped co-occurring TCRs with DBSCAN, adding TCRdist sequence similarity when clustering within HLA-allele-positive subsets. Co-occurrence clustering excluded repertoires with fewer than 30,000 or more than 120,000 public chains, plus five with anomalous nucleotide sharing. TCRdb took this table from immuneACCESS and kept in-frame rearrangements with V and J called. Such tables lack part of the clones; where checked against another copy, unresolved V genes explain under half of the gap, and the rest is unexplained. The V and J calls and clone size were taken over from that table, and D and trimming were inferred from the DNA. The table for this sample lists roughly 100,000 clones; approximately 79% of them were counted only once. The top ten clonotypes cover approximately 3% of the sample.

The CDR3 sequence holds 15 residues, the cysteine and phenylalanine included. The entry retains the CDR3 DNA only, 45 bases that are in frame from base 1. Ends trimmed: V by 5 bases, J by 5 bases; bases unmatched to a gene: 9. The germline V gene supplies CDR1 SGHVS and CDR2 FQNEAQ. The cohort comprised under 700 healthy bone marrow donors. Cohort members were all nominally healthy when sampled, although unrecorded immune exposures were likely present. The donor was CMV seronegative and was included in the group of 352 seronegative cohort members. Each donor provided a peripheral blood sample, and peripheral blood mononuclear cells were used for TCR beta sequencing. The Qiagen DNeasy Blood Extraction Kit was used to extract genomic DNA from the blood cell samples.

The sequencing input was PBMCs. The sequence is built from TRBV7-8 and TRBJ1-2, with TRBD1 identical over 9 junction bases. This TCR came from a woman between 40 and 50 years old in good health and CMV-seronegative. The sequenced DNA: TGTGCCAGCAGCCTTTTAGGACAGGGGACATATGGCTACACCTTC. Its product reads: CASSLLGQGTYGYTF. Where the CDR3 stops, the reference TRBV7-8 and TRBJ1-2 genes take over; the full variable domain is GAGVSQSPRYKVAKRGQDVALRCDPISGHVSLFWYQQALGQGPEFLTYFQNEAQLDKSGLPSDRFFAERPEGSVSTLKIQRTQQEDSAVYLCASSLLGQGTYGYTFGSGTRLTVV.